Listed below are T cell receptor beta chains from one sample, sequenced in a study of blood T cell repertoires in COVID-19. Generated by immunoSEQ multiplex PCR, the TCRdb table keeps only in-frame clones and is missing some. The sample records about 190,000 clones, about 83% being singletons. Material for sequencing was PBMCs or T cells enriched from blood (not recorded which). The receptors come from a woman younger than 45 who had been exposed to COVID-19. The conserved cysteine and the conserved F or W are not part of the CDR3 here. The order of the fields is V gene, J gene, clone size, CDR3 protein. Not every row has a clone size; where given, it reads once, few, many or a size class.

TRBV19	TRBJ1-2	.	AKSGGNGYT
TRBV3-1/TRBV3-2	TRBJ2-5	.	ASTPGLAAPETQY
TRBV7-2	TRBJ1-2	.	ASSPRWTGVGYT
TRBV11-3	TRBJ1-5	.	ASSLSESNQPQH
TRBV19	TRBJ1-5	.	ASSLIGGEHQPQH
TRBV6-5	TRBJ1-1	.	ASSRREQAF
TRBV7-8	TRBJ2-4	.	ASSLEGYHNIQY
TRBV7-2	TRBJ1-2	.	ASSFSGSLRGYT
TRBV19	TRBJ1-1	.	ASEGQGTIDTEAF
TRBV19	TRBJ2-7	.	ASSMVDSNYEQY
TRBV5-1	TRBJ2-7	once	ASSLQEANEQY
TRBV6-5	TRBJ1-1	.	ASKTGVTEAF
TRBV2	TRBJ2-1	.	ASKSGGGVSEQF
TRBV6-5	TRBJ1-5	once	ASSPRQGTQPQH
TRBV6-5	TRBJ2-5	.	ASSRQFQETQY
TRBV20-1	TRBJ2-7	.	SASYAGETLFSYEQY
TRBV4-1	TRBJ2-7	.	ASSQEAGTYEQY
TRBV5-1	TRBJ1-1	few	ASSLTGTANTEAF
TRBV14	TRBJ2-5	.	ASSQVGGLGETQY
TRBV29-1	TRBJ2-1	.	SVISGGLDNEQF
TRBV6-6	TRBJ1-2	.	ASTSQGAVGGYT
TRBV6-5	TRBJ2-7	.	ASTRDRRISYEQY
TRBV27	TRBJ1-6	.	ASSPSGTGFLPLH
TRBV7-9	TRBJ1-2	.	ASSRRGGEVDGYT
TRBV27	TRBJ1-2	few	ASSLGGFPYGYT
TRBV4-3	TRBJ1-2	.	ASSQETGAEYGYT
TRBV27	TRBJ2-3	.	ASSDSGLPTDTQY
TRBV5-4	TRBJ1-1	.	ASSLPTGGTEAF
TRBV10-2	TRBJ2-7	.	ASRNRANYEQY
TRBV6-2/TRBV6-3	TRBJ1-3	.	ASSLSSGNTIY
TRBV6-6	TRBJ1-2	.	ASRHTTSANYGYT
TRBV2	TRBJ1-1	.	ASSHTTGMNTEAF
TRBV7-2	TRBJ2-1	.	ASSLGSLLEAEQF
TRBV2	TRBJ2-7	.	ASSAIAGGPYEQY
TRBV7-2	TRBJ2-5	.	ASSETSGEETQY
TRBV2	TRBJ1-4	.	ASSEIGAATNEKLF
TRBV2	TRBJ1-4	.	ASIGSRTLLNEKLF
TRBV21-1	TRBJ1-6	.	ASSPLTPDKGGLGNSPLH
TRBV21-1	TRBJ2-7	.	AGTQPGQGYEQY
TRBV29-1	TRBJ1-3	.	SVEPISGNTIY
TRBV19	TRBJ1-1	few	AGNRGTEAF
TRBV19	TRBJ1-1	.	ASQRWAGGSVTEAF
TRBV19	TRBJ1-1	.	ASSIKQGAGTEAF
TRBV7-9	TRBJ1-5	many	ASSYGPGNQPQH
TRBV3-1/TRBV3-2	TRBJ2-7	.	ASSQDVSDRGEQY
TRBV5-6	TRBJ2-5	once	ASSFLQTPQETQY
TRBV20-1	TRBJ1-1	.	SASARLNTEAF
TRBV5-1	TRBJ2-7	.	ASSRGDQLRY
TRBV4-1	TRBJ1-1	.	ASSPNQWTGGRGARAF
TRBV6-6	TRBJ2-5	once	ASRRTGGASETQY
TRBV27	TRBJ2-1	.	ASTALNGRGLEEQF
TRBV6-1	TRBJ2-5	.	ASSSPSGGEETQY
TRBV15	TRBJ2-7	.	ATAGERGGAYEQY